Listed below are T cell receptor beta chains from one sample, sequenced in a study of T cell changes during pregnancy in multiple sclerosis. Measured with immunoSEQ multiplex PCR; TCRdb has only the in-frame clones, and not every one. The sample includes about 93,000 clones, approximately 92% of them seen just once. Sequenced here: peripheral blood, sampled after pregnancy. Receptors originate from a female donor with multiple sclerosis, enrolled in a pregnancy study. Each CDR3 is given with its conserved first and last residue. D genes are given only for firm matches. Clone size, where shown, is once, few, many, or a class for clones that have expanded.

V gene	clone size	J gene	D gene	CDR3 protein	CDR3 DNA
TRBV7-9	-	TRBJ1-1	TRBD1	CASSLQGGNTEAFF	TGTGCCAGCAGCTTACAGGGGGGGAACACTGAAGCTTTCTTT
TRBV29-1	-	TRBJ2-5	-	CSVGYRGLEETQYF	TGCAGCGTTGGTTACCGGGGACTGGAAGAGACCCAGTACTTC
TRBV2	once	TRBJ2-3	TRBD2	CASSLGLAGGGDTQYF	TGTGCCAGCAGTCTCGGACTAGCGGGAGGTGGAGATACGCAGTATTTT
TRBV11-3	-	TRBJ2-3	TRBD1	CASSLGQGGRDTQYF	TGTGCCAGCAGCTTAGGACAGGGGGGACGGGATACGCAGTATTTT
TRBV11-3	-	TRBJ2-3	TRBD1	CASSPDRGRGGQQYF	TGTGCCAGCAGCCCAGACAGGGGCCGAGGGGGACAACAGTATTTT
TRBV30	-	TRBJ2-7	TRBD1	CAWSPGQGFLYEQYF	TGTGCCTGGAGTCCGGGACAGGGGTTTCTATACGAGCAGTACTTC
TRBV6-1	few	TRBJ1-6	-	CASSSPSGDNSPLHF	TGTGCCAGCAGTTCCCCGTCAGGGGATAATTCACCCCTCCACTTT
TRBV5-1	-	TRBJ2-3	TRBD2	CASSLEGTSPDTQYF	TGCGCCAGCAGCTTGGAGGGGACTAGCCCAGATACGCAGTATTTT
TRBV30	-	TRBJ2-7	-	CAWKPMDTSYEQYF	TGTGCCTGGAAGCCTATGGACACCTCCTACGAGCAGTACTTC
TRBV6-4	-	TRBJ2-1	-	CASSVRSNSYNEQFF	TGTGCCAGCAGTGTGAGGAGTAACTCCTACAATGAGCAGTTCTTC
TRBV9	-	TRBJ1-2	TRBD1	CASSVAQGDYGYTF	TGTGCCAGCAGCGTAGCTCAGGGGGACTATGGCTACACCTTC
TRBV10-3	-	TRBJ2-2	TRBD2	CAIRWTSDDGELFF	TGTGCCATCAGGTGGACTAGCGACGACGGGGAGCTGTTTTTT
TRBV19	-	TRBJ2-3	-	CASSNYPGSTDTQYF	TGTGCCAGTAGTAATTATCCGGGGAGCACAGATACGCAGTATTTT
TRBV6-5	-	TRBJ2-7	TRBD2	CASVGLAGSYEQYF	TGTGCCAGCGTTGGACTAGCGGGCTCCTACGAGCAGTACTTC
TRBV7-2	-	TRBJ2-7	-	CASRLDGVSYEQYF	TGTGCCAGCAGGCTCGACGGGGTCTCCTACGAGCAGTACTTC
TRBV7-9	-	TRBJ2-5	-	CASSSNPGGTETQYF	TGTGCCAGCAGCTCCAACCCAGGCGGGACAGAGACCCAGTACTTC